Below are 9 T cell receptor beta chains sequenced from a single sample in a study of human T cells and chemical hapten exposure. Indicated time point: patch test 3, about 24 weeks after DPC sensitization. As for treatment: therapeutic diphenylcyclopropenone sensitization with weekly scalp DPC. In TCRdb, the RACE reads were re-called with MiXCR into one record per CDR3 protein. Of roughly 62,000 distinct CDR3 sequences listed, under 15% are singletons. The starting material was whole blood, obtained in connection with sensitization to the hapten diphenylcyclopropenone (DPC). The receptors stem from a man aged 25 to 45 with alopecia areata. Some clones in this sample may be carry-over from other donors' samples.

This clonotype was seen ten or more times. CDR3 sequence: CASSQRGKNSPLHF. Written as DNA, the CDR3 is TGCGCCAGCAGCCAGCGGGGGAAAAATTCACCCCTCCACTTT. V gene TRBV4-1 combines with J gene TRBJ1-6; perhaps TRBD1 as D (5 bases). From germline, CDR1 is MGHRA and CDR2 YSYEKL. CDR3 length: 14 residues. V lost 3 bases and J lost 7, with 10 bases in between.

This clonotype was detected many times. The CDR3 sequence: CASSESRGGNEQFF. The CDR3, as DNA: TGTGCCAGCAGTGAATCCAGGGGCGGCAATGAGCAGTTCTTC. The chain employs TRBV2 and TRBJ2-1; the D gene is possibly TRBD1 (6 bases). The length of the CDR3 is 14 residues. V shed 2 bases and J shed 6 bases, with 11 bases lying between them. Per germline, CDR1 SNHLY and CDR2 FYNNEI.

The table lists this clonotype with a few counts. The chain joins TRBV2 to TRBJ1-1; tentatively, D is TRBD1 (6 bases). Between the trimmed V and J ends, which lost 4 bases and 0 bases, there was a span of 12 bases. This CDR3 is built from 15 residues. The germline CDR1 and CDR2 sequences are SNHLY and FYNNEI. The CDR3 sequence: CASSGGQTMNTEAFF. CDR3 bases: TGTGCCAGCAGTGGTGGACAGACGATGAACACTGAAGCTTTCTTT.

This clonotype was picked up many times. V gene TRBV12-3 or TRBV12-4 combines with J gene TRBJ1-2; 9 bases match TRBD1. The CDR3 has 14 residues. The junction had 8 bases not matched to a gene; V was cut back by 5 bases and J by 7 bases. The CDR3 region has the DNA TGTGCCAGCAGTCCCGGACAGGGGATCTCTGGCTACACCTTC. It translates to CASSPGQGISGYTF.

The genes are TRBV6-2 or TRBV6-3 and TRBJ2-1; D uncertain. Looked up from germline, CDR1 is MNHEY and CDR2 is SVGEGT. V was pared by 1 base and J by 4 bases, with 17 bases between. There are 17 residues in the CDR3. CDR3 protein: CASSYLRTGLLYNEQFF. The CDR3 region has the DNA TGTGCCAGCAGTTACTTAAGAACCGGGTTGCTATACAATGAGCAGTTCTTC.

At least ten counts were recorded for this clonotype. The chain is built from TRBV10-3 and TRBJ2-7, with D possibly TRBD2 on 5 matching bases. From germline, CDR1 is ENHRY and CDR2 SYGVKD. This CDR3 is 14 amino acids long. The germline V and J ends were trimmed by 3 bases and 7 bases, with 16 bases remaining between them. CDR3 coding DNA: TGTGCCATCAGTGACGGCAGGCCAGGAGGAGAGCAGTACTTC. It codes for CAISDGRPGGEQYF.

Many counts were recorded for this clonotype. The rearrangement joins TRBV7-6 to TRBJ1-1; TRBD1 is a possible D gene (5 bases). This CDR3 comprises 15 residues. The germline CDR1 and CDR2 sequences are SGHVS and FNYEAQ. V was trimmed by 1 base and J by 1 base, leaving 10 bases between them. The CDR3 sequence: CASSLVGQGNTEAFF. The CDR3 region has the DNA TGTGCCAGCAGCTTAGTGGGGCAGGGGAACACTGAAGCTTTCTTT.

Only a few counts were recorded for this clonotype. The chain has TRBV6-2 or TRBV6-3 and TRBJ1-1; maybe TRBD1 (6 bases). Germline V lookup: CDR1 MNHEY, CDR2 SVGEGT. The ends were cut back, 5 bases at V and 0 bases at J, with 10 bases in the middle. The CDR3 is made up of 14 amino acids. CDR3 protein: CASSQGGVNTEAFF. The DNA for the CDR3 is TGTGCCAGCAGTCAAGGGGGAGTGAACACTGAAGCTTTCTTT.

In its sample, this clonotype was seen many times. The rearrangement uses TRBV29-1 and TRBJ1-5, with 7 bases identical to TRBD1. Trimming took 4 bases from V and 1 from J; bases not matched to a gene: 7. From germline, CDR1 is SQVTM and CDR2 ANQGSEA. This CDR3 has 15 amino acids. This CDR3 reads CSVGQGTGSNQPQHF. The CDR3 nucleotides read TGCAGCGTTGGACAGGGAACAGGGAGCAATCAGCCCCAGCATTTT.